These 4 T cell receptor beta chains came from one sample sequenced in a study of control samples from healthy donors and cancer patients. Clones were read by immunoSEQ multiplex PCR, and TCRdb kept only the in-frame ones, dropping some. Found here are about 86,000 clones, approximately 91% of them singletons; the top ten hold roughly a tenth. The sample was PBMCs. These receptors were collected from a woman between 45 and 60 years old with colorectal cancer.

The chain has TRBV12-5 and TRBJ1-5, with unresolved D. The CDR3 totals 13 residues. Trimming removed 6 bases from V and 2 bases from J, with 8 bases in between. The germline CDR1 and CDR2 sequences are LGHNT and FRNRAP. DNA for the CDR3: TGTGCTAGTGGCCAGGACGGCAATCAGCCCCAGCATTTT. Its protein product is CASGQDGNQPQHF.

In this sample, this clone turned up once. This chain joins TRBV25-1 and TRBJ2-1, with TRBD2 matching over 7 bases. CDR3 length: 17 amino acids. In germline, CDR1 is MGHDK, CDR2 SYGVNS. V shed 3 bases and J 0 bases; nucleotides not matched to a gene: 8. The CDR3 DNA reads as TGTGCCAGCAGTGACCCCTTTACGGGGGGCTCCTACAATGAGCAGTTCTTC. As protein: CASSDPFTGGSYNEQFF.

This rearrangement joins TRBV7-2 to TRBJ2-5, with 7 bases that match TRBD2. The CDR3 length is 15 residues. V gave up 5 bases and J gave up 7 bases; unmatched junction bases: 13. The germline V gene has CDR1 SGHTA and CDR2 FQGNSA. The CDR3 protein is CASSQSGALEGTQYF. In DNA form, the CDR3 reads TGTGCCAGCAGCCAGAGCGGGGCTTTGGAGGGGACCCAGTACTTC.

The chain combines TRBV6-4 with TRBJ1-6; tentatively, D is TRBD1 (6 bases). Trimming pared 7 bases from V and 9 bases from J, leaving 13 bases between. The CDR3 loop spans 13 amino acids. The germline gives CDR1 MRHNA, CDR2 SNTAGT. The chain's CDR3 is CASKSGEGSPLHF. CDR3 nucleotides: TGTGCCAGCAAGTCAGGGGAGGGTTCACCCCTCCACTTT.